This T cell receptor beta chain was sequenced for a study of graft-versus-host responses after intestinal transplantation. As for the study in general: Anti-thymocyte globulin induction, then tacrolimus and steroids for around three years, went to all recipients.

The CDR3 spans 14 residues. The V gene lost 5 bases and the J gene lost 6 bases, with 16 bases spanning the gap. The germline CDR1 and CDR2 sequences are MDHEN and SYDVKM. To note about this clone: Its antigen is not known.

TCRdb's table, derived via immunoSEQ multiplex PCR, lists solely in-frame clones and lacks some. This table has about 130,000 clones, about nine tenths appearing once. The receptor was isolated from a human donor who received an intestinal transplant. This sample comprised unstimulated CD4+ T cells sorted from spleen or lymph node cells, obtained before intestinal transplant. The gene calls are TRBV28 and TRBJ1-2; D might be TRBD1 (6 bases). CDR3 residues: CASSPTGRGDGYTF. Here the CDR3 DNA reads TGTGCCAGCAGTCCTACCGGCAGGGGCGATGGCTACACCTTC.